Listed here are 2 T cell receptor beta chains from one sample, sequenced in a study of blood T cells in healthy people across ages. A second roughly 7 to 12 cycle PCR used barcoded and J-beta primers. MiXCR, run by TCRdb on the 5' RACE reads, gives a single entry per CDR3 protein. The table has approximately 1,000,000 distinct CDR3 sequences, under 45% seen once; the top ten hold under 20%. Sequencing was done on a sample of blood. These receptors came from a woman aged 55-69 years in good health.

This clonotype was counted only a few times. Here the CDR3 reads CASSGQVQGTGFYTF. The CDR3 DNA reads as TGTGCCAGCAGTGGGCAAGTCCAGGGGACGGGATTCTACACCTTC. The chain combines TRBV2 with TRBJ1-2, with TRBD1 as a possible D gene (6 bases). Germline-derived CDR1 and CDR2 are SNHLY and FYNNEI. The V end lost 4 bases, the J end lost 10 bases, and 22 bases lay between the germline ends. There are 15 residues in the CDR3.

V and J are TRBV3-1 and TRBJ1-4; 12 bases are a match to TRBD1. The CDR3 has 16 amino acids. Germline V gene data show CDR1 as LGHDT and CDR2 as YNNKEL (reference sequence). The trim removed 0 bases at V and 7 bases at J, leaving 3 bases unmatched. CDR3 coding DNA: TGTGCCAGCAGCCAAGAAGAGGGACAGGGGGCTGAAAAACTGTTTTTT. It codes for CASSQEEGQGAEKLFF.